This T cell receptor beta chain was observed in a study of CD8 T cells in ankylosing spondylitis. General observations from the study: Disease-linked clones bore a CD8+ phenotype and were relatively rare in peripheral blood.

In making TCR beta libraries, quantitative 5'-RACE with molecular barcodes was used. One entry per CDR3 protein results from TCRdb running MiXCR on the 5' RACE reads. The sample contains 130,000 or so distinct CDR3 sequences, around 7% of which appear only once. J lost 7 bases, V lost 6 bases, and 6 bases had no gene match. The CDR3 loop spans 13 amino acids. The germline V gene encodes CDR1 DFQATT and CDR2 SNEGSKA (reference sequence). In this sample, this clonotype turned up many times. Its target is not known. The source is a male donor with ankylosing spondylitis or in good health (not recorded which). The sequenced material came from blood, either unsorted or a sorted T cell fraction (not recorded which). The chain joins TRBV20-1 to TRBJ1-4, with TRBD1 identical over 9 bases. The CDR3 region has the DNA TGCAGTGCAAAGACAGGGGGGAGTGAAAAACTGTTTTTT. Translating it yields CSAKTGGSEKLFF.